This T cell receptor beta chain was recovered during a study of T-cell reconstitution after alpha-beta-depleted transplantation in children. This clonotype was seen ten or more times. CDR1 MNHEY and CDR2 SVGAGI come from the germline V gene. CDR3 size: 16 residues. Unmatched junction bases numbered 4, after V lost 3 bases and J lost 6 bases. Construction of the TCRbeta library involved unique molecular identifiers. Each CDR3 protein is one row after TCRdb ran MiXCR on the PCR reads. The sample has roughly 610,000 distinct CDR3 sequences; roughly a tenth are singletons. This receptor was taken from a human donor who donated a stem cell graft to a child with acute myeloid leukemia. This chain joins TRBV6-5 and TRBJ2-1, with 14 bases lining up with TRBD2. Source: PBMCs from the stem cell graft donor, taken from the stem cell graft. The CDR3 DNA reads as TGTGCCAGCAGTTATCCGACTAGCGGGAGGGCCAATGAGCAGTTCTTC. This gives the protein CASSYPTSGRANEQFF.